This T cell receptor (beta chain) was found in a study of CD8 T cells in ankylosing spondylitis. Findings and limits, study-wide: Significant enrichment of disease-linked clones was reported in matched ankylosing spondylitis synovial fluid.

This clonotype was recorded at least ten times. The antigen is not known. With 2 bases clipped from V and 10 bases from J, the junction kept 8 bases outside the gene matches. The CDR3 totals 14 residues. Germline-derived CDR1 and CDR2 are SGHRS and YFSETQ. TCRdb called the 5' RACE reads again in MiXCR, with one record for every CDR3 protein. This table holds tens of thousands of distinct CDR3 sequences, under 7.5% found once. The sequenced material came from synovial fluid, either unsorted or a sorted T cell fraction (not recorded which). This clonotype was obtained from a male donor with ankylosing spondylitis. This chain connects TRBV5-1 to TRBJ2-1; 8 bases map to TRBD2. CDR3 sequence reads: CASSFGQASGEQFF. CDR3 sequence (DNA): TGCGCCAGCAGCTTCGGCCAGGCTAGCGGGGAGCAGTTCTTC.